The sample holds many counts of the clone carrying this T cell receptor beta chain. The antigen remains undetermined. TCRdb independently ran MiXCR on the 5' RACE reads; one entry per CDR3 protein. The table lists roughly 60,000 distinct CDR3 sequences, 3.5% to 4.5% of them singletons. The CDR3 length is 16 residues. The V gene end was trimmed by 5 bases and the J gene end by 8 bases; junction bases not matched to a gene: 7. The germline gives CDR1 SGHVS, CDR2 FQNEAQ. This specimen comes from a study of neurological immune-mediated disorders. Study-level findings and limits: In multiple sclerosis patients, the repertoire cluster was unrelated to clinical or MRI findings.

The chain uses TRBV7-8 and TRBJ2-1; 15 bases fit TRBD2. This TCR came from a woman aged 45-59 years with multiple sclerosis. Sequenced input: PBMCs. In nucleotides, the CDR3 is TGTGCCAGCAGCCCCCGGACTAGCGGGAGGGGCGATGAGCAGTTCTTC. Translation: CASSPRTSGRGDEQFF.